This T cell receptor (beta chain) stems from a study of long-term antiretroviral therapy in people with HIV. Study-level points and caveats: Whichever time point was examined, clones expanded before ART dominated the repertoire. Blood dates from the mid-2000s to the late 2010s, possibly under older ART regimens.

Details on this clone: Its antigen is not known.

With 5 bases removed from V and 8 bases from J, the gap between germline ends came to 12 bases. The germline V gene encodes CDR1 LNHDA and CDR2 SQIVND (reference sequence). This CDR3 has 12 residues. Only United States sites treated participants with HIV. Run at survey level, the immunoSEQ assay was version v3.0. The repertoire was sequenced with immunoSEQ multiplex PCR; TCRdb's copy has only in-frame clones and lacks some. The sample holds approximately 18,000 clones, more than 70% seen once. Material: unsorted PBMCs, obtained 0.1 years before starting antiretroviral therapy. This clonotype was sampled from a young man with HIV. V gene TRBV19 combines with J gene TRBJ1-1, with D unresolved. The CDR3 region is CASSEALREAFF. In DNA, the CDR3 is TGTGCCAGTAGTGAGGCCTTGAGGGAAGCTTTCTTT.